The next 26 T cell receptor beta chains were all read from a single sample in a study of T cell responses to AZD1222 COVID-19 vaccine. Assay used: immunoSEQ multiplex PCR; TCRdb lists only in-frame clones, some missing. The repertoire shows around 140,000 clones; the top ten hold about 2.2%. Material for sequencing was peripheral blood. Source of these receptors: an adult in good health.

Here the CDR3 DNA reads TGCGCCAGCAGCTTGGGCCTGGAGACCCAGTACTTC. Translated, it gives CASSLGLETQYF. V gene TRBV5-1 combines with J gene TRBJ2-5, with D unclear. Trimming took off 0 bases at V and 5 bases at J, with 5 bases between the two ends. From germline, CDR1 is SGHRS and CDR2 YFSETQ. The CDR3 totals 12 residues.

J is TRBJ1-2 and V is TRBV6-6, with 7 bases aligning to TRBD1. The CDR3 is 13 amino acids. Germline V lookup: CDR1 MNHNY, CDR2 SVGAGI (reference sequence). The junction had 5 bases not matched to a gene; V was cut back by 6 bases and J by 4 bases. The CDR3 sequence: CASRPGQIYGYTF. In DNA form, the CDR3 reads TGTGCCAGCAGACCGGGACAGATCTATGGCTACACCTTC.

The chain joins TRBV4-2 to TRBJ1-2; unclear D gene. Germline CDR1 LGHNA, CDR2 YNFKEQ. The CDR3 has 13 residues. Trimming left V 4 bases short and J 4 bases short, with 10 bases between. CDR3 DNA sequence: TGTGCCAGCAGCCCTGGTTCTGGCTATGGCTACACCTTC. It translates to CASSPGSGYGYTF.

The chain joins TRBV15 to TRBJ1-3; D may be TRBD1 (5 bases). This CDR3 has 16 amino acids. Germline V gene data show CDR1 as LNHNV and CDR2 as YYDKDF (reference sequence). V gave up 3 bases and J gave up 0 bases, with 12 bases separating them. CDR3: CATSRDKGFSGNTIYF. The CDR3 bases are TGTGCCACCAGCAGGGACAAGGGTTTCTCTGGAAACACCATATATTTT.

CDR3 coding DNA: TGTGCCAGCAGCGCTGTCAGCTCTGGAAACACCATATATTTT. It is translated as CASSAVSSGNTIYF. V usage is TRBV6-6 and J usage is TRBJ1-3; D uncertain. Trimming took 6 bases from V and 0 from J, leaving 9 bases between them. CDR3 size: 14 residues. Per germline, CDR1 MNHNY and CDR2 SVGAGI (reference sequence).

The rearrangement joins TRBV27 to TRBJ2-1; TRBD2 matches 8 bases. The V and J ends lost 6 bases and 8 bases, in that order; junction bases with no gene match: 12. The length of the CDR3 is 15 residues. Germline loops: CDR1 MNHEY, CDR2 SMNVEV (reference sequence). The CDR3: CASRVAGTRGHEQFF. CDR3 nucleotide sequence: TGTGCCAGCAGAGTAGCGGGGACCCGGGGTCATGAGCAGTTCTTC.

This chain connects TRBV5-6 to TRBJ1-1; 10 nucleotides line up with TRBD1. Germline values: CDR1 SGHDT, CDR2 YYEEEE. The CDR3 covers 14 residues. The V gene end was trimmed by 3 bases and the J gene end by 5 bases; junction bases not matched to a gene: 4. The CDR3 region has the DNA TGTGCCAGCAGCTGGGACAGGGGAGGGACTGAAGCTTTCTTT. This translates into CASSWDRGGTEAFF. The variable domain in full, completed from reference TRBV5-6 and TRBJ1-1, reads DAGVTQSPTHLIKTRGQQVTLRCSPKSGHDTVSWYQQALGQGPQFIFQYYEEEERQRGNFPDRFSGHQFPNYSSELNVNALLLGDSALYLCASSWDRGGTEAFFGQGTRLTVV.

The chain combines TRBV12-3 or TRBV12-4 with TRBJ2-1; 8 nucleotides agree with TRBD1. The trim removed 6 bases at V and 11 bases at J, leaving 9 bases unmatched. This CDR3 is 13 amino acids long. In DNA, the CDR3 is TGTGCCAGCAGGAATAGACAGGGGAGGAAGCAGTTCTTC. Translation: CASRNRQGRKQFF.

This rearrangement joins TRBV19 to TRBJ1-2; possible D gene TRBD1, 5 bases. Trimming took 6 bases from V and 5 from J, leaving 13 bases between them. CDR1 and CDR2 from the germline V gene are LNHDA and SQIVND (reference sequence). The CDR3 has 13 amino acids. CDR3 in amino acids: CASRPTGAYGYTF. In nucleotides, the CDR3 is TGTGCCAGTAGACCTACAGGAGCGTATGGCTACACCTTC.

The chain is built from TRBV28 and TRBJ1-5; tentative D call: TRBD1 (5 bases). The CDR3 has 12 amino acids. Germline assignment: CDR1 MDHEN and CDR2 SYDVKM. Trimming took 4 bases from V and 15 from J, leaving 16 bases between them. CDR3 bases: TGTGCCAGCAGTTCGGGACCCTTGGGTTGGCATTTT. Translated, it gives CASSSGPLGWHF.

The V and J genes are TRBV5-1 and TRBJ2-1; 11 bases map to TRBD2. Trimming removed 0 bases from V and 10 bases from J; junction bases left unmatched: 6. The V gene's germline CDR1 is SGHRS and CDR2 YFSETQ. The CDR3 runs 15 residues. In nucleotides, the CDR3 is TGCGCCAGCAGCTTGGTAGCGGGGGGGCCGAGAGAGCAGTTCTTC. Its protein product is CASSLVAGGPREQFF.

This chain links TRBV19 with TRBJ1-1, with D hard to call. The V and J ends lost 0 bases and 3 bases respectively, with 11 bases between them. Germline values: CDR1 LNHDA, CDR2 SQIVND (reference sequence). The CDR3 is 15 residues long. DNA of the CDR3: TGTGCCAGTAGTATAGATGTCAGGCCCCACACTGAAGCTTTCTTT. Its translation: CASSIDVRPHTEAFF.

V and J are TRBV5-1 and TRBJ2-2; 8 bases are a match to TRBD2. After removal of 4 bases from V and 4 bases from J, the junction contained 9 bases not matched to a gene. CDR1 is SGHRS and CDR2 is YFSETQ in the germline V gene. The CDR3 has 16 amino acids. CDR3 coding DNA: TGCGCCAGCAGCCCTTTATTGGCGGGGGGCACCGGGGAGCTGTTTTTT. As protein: CASSPLLAGGTGELFF.

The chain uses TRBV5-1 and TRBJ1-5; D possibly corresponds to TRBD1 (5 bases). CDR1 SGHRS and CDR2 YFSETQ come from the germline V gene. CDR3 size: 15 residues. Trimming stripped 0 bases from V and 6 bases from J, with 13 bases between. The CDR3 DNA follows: TGCGCCAGCAGCTTGGAGTCAGGGTTCGGTCAGCCCCAGCATTTT. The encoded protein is CASSLESGFGQPQHF. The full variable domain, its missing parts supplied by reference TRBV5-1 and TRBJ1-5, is KAGVTQTPRYLIKTRGQQVTLSCSPISGHRSVSWYQQTPGQGLQFLFEYFSETQRNKGNFPGRFSGRQFSNSRSEMNVSTLELGDSALYLCASSLESGFGQPQHFGDGTRLSIL.

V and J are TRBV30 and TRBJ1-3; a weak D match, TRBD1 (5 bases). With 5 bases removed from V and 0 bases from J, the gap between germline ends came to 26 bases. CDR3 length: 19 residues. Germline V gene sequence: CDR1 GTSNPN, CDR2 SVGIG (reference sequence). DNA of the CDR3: TGTGCCTGGTCCCCCCTCAGGGATCTTCTAGCGAGCTCTGGAAACACCATATATTTT. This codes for CAWSPLRDLLASSGNTIYF.

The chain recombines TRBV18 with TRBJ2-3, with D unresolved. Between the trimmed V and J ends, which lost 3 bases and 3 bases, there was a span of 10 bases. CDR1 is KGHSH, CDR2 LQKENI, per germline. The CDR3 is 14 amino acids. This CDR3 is CASSPASGTDTQYF. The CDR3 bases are TGTGCCAGCTCACCTGCTAGTGGGACAGATACGCAGTATTTT.

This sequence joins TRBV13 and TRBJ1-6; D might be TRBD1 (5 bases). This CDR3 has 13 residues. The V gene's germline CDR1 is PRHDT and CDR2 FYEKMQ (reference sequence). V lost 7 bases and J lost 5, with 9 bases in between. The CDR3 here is CASTGRHNSPLHF. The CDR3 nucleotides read TGTGCCAGCACGGGACGGCATAATTCACCCCTCCACTTT.

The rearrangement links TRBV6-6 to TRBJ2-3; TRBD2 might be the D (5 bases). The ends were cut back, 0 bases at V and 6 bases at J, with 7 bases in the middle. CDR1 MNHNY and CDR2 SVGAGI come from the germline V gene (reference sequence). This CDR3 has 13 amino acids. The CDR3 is CASSYSRVDTQYF. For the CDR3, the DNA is TGTGCCAGCAGTTACTCGAGGGTGGATACGCAGTATTTT.

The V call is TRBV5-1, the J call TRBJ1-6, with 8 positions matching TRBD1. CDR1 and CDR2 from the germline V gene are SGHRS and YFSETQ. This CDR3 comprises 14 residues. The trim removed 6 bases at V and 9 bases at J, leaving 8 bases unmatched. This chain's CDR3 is CASMTGERASPLHF. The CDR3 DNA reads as TGCGCCAGCATGACAGGGGAGCGGGCTTCACCCCTCCACTTT.

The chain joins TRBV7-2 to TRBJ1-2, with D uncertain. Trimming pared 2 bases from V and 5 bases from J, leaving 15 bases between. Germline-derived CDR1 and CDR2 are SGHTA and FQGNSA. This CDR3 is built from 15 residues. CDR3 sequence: CASSLSDYGLYGYTF. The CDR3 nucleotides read TGTGCCAGCAGCTTATCCGATTACGGATTATATGGCTACACCTTC.

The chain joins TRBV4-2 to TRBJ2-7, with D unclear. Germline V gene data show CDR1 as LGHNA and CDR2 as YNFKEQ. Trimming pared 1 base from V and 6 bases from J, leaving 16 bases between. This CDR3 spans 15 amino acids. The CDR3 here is CASSQGNEELVEQYF. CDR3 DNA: TGTGCCAGCAGCCAAGGGAACGAGGAATTGGTCGAGCAGTACTTC.

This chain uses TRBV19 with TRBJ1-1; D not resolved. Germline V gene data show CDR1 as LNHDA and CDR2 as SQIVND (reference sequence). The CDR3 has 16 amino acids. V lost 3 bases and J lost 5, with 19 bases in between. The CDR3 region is CASSIGAVLPGTEAFF. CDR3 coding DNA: TGTGCCAGTAGTATTGGAGCGGTTCTGCCTGGGACTGAAGCTTTCTTT.

Here the CDR3 reads CASSLRGTSGADTQYF. The DNA of the CDR3 is TGTGCCAGCAGCTTAAGAGGGACTAGCGGGGCAGATACGCAGTATTTT. The V gene is TRBV7-3, the J gene TRBJ2-3; 13 bases are shared with TRBD2. In germline, CDR1 is SGHTA, CDR2 FQGTGA. Germline trimming cut 1 base from V and 4 bases from J; bases unmatched to any gene: 2. There are 16 residues in the CDR3. Supplemented by reference TRBV7-3 and TRBJ2-3, the full variable domain reads GAGVSQTPSNKVTEKGKYVELRCDPISGHTALYWYRQSLGQGPEFLIYFQGTGAADDSGLPNDRFFAVRPEGSVSTLKIQRTERGDSAVYLCASSLRGTSGADTQYFGPGTRLTVL.

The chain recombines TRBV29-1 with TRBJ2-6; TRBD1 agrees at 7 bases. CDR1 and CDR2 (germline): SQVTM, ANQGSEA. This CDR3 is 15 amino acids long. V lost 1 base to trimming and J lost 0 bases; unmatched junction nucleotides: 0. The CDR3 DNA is TGCAGCGTTGAAGCAGGGGGCTCTGGGGCCAACGTCCTGACTTTC. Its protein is CSVEAGGSGANVLTF.

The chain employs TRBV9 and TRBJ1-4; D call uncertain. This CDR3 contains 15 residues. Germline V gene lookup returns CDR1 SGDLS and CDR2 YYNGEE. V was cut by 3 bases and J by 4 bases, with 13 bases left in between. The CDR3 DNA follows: TGTGCCAGCAGCGCTGAAATAAGCCTTAATGAAAAACTGTTTTTT. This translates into CASSAEISLNEKLFF.

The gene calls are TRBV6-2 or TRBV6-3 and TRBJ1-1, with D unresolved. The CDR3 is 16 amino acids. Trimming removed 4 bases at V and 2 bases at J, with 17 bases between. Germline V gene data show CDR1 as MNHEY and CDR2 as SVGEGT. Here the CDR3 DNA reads TGTGCCAGCAGTTCGACGGGAGAACCTATAAACACTGAAGCTTTCTTT. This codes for CASSSTGEPINTEAFF.